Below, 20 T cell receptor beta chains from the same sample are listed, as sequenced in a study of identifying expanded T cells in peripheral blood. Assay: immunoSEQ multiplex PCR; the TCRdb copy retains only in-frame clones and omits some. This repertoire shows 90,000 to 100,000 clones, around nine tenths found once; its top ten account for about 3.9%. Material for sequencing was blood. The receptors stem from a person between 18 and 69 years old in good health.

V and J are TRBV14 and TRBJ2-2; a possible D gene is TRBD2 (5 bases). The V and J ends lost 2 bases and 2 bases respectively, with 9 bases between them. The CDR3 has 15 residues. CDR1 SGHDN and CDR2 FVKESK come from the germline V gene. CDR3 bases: TGTGCCAGCAGCCAACGGGGTAGAAACACCGGGGAGCTGTTTTTT. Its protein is CASSQRGRNTGELFF.

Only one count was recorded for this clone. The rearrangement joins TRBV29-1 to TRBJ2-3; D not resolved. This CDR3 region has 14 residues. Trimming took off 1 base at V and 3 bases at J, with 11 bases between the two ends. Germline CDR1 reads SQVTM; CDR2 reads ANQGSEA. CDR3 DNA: TGCAGCGTTGAAGTTCCCTTGGGGACAGATACGCAGTATTTT. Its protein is CSVEVPLGTDTQYF.

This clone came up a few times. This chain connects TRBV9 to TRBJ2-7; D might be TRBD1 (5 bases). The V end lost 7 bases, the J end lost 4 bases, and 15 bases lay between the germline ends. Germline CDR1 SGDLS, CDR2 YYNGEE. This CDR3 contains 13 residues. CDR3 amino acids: CASGAGLSYEQYF. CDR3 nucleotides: TGTGCCAGCGGGGCAGGGCTTTCATACGAGCAGTACTTC.

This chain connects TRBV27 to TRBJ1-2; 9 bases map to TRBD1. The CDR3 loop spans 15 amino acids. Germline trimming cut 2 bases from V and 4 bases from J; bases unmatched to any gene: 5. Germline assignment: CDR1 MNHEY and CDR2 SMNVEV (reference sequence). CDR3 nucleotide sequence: TGTGCCAGCAGTTTAGCCGGGACAGGGTTCTATGGCTACACCTTC. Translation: CASSLAGTGFYGYTF.

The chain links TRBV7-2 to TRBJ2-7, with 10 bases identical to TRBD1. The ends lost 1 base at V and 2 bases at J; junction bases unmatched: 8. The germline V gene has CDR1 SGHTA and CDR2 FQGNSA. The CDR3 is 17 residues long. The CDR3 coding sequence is TGTGCCAGCAGCTTAGAAGGGACAGGGGTAGGAGCCTACGAGCAGTACTTC. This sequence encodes CASSLEGTGVGAYEQYF.

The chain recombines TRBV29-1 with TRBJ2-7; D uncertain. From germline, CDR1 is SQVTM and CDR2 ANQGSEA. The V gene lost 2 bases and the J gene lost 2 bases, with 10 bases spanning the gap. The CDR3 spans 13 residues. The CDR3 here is CSVELGRTYEQYF. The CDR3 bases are TGCAGCGTTGAACTAGGCAGAACCTACGAGCAGTACTTC.

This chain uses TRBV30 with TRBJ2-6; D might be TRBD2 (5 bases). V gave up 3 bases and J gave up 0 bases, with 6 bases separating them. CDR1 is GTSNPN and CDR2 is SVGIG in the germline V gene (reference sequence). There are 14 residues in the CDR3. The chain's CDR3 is CAWRGSSGANVLTF. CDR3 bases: TGTGCCTGGAGGGGGAGCTCTGGGGCCAACGTCCTGACTTTC.

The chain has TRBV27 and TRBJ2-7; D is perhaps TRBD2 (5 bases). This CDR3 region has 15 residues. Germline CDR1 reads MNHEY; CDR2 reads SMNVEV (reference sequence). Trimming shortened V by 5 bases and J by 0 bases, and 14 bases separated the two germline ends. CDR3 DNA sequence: TGTGCCAGCAGTCCCTCGGGGAGCATCTCCTACGAGCAGTACTTC. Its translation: CASSPSGSISYEQYF.

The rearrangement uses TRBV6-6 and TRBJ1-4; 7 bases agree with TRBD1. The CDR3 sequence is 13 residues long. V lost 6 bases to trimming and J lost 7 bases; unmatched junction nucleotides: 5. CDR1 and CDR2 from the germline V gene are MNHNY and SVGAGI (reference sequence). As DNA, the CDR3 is TGTGCCAGCAGCCGACAGGGTCTTGAAAAACTGTTTTTT. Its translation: CASSRQGLEKLFF.

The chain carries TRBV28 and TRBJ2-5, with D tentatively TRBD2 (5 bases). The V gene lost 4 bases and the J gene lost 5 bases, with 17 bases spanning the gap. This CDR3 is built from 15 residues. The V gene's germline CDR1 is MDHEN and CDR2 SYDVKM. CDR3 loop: CASSSKRRAVETQYF. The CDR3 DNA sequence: TGTGCCAGCAGTTCTAAGAGGCGGGCCGTGGAGACCCAGTACTTC.

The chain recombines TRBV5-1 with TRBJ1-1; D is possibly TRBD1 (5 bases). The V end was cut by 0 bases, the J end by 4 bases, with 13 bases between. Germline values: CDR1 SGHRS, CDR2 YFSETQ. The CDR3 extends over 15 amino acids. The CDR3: CASSLGQSWGTEAFF. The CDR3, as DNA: TGCGCCAGCAGCTTGGGACAGTCTTGGGGCACTGAAGCTTTCTTT.

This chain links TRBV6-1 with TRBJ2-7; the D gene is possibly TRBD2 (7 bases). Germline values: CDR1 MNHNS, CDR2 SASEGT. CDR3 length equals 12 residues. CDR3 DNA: TGTGCAGGGGGGGACTCGTACTACGAGCAGTACTTC. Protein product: CAGGDSYYEQYF.

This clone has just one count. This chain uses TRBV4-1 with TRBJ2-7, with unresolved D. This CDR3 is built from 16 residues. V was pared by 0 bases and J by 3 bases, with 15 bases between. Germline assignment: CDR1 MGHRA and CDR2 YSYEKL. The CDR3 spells CASSQDNGETVYEQYF. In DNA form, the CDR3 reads TGCGCCAGCAGCCAAGATAACGGAGAAACAGTCTACGAGCAGTACTTC.

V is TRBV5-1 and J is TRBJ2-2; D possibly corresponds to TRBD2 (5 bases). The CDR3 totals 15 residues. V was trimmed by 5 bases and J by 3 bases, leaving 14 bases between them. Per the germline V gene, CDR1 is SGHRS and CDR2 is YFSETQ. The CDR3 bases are TGCGCCAGCAGGGTCAGGAGGCCGGACACCGGGGAGCTGTTTTTT. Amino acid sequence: CASRVRRPDTGELFF.

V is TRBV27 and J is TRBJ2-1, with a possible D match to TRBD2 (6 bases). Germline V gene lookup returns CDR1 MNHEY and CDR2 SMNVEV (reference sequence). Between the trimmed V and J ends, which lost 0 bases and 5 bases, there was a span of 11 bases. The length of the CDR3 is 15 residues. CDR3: CASSLSREAHNEQFF. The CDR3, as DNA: TGTGCCAGCAGTTTATCCAGGGAGGCCCACAATGAGCAGTTCTTC.

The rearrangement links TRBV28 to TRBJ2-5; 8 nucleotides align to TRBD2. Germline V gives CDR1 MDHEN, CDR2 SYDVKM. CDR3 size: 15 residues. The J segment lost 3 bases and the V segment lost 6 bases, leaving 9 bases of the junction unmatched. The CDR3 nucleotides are TGTGCCAGCAGATCACCCCCCGGGAGGGAAGAGACCCAGTACTTC. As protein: CASRSPPGREETQYF.

CDR3 loop: CATSRATTGGHSGNTIYF. The CDR3 nucleotides are TGTGCCACCAGCAGAGCCACGACAGGGGGCCACTCTGGAAACACCATATATTTT. The rearrangement joins TRBV15 to TRBJ1-3, with TRBD1 matching 10 bases. Germline V CDR1 and CDR2: LNHNV, YYDKDF (reference sequence). The CDR3 covers 18 residues. Trimming cost V 1 base and J 0 bases; bases outside gene matches: 6.

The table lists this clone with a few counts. The CDR3 nucleotides read TGTGCCAGCAGTGGGACAGGGGGCACAGATACGCAGTATTTT. This translates into CASSGTGGTDTQYF. The rearrangement uses TRBV6-4 and TRBJ2-3, with 9 bases identical to TRBD1. The CDR3 sequence is 14 residues long. CDR1 and CDR2 (germline): MRHNA, SNTAGT. The V gene end was trimmed by 4 bases and the J gene end by 1 base; junction bases not matched to a gene: 0.

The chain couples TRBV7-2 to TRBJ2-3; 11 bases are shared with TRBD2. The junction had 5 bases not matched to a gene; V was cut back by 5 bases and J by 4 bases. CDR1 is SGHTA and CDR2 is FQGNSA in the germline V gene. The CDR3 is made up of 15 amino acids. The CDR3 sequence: CASSAPSGRSDTQYF. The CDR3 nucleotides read TGTGCCAGCAGCGCCCCTAGCGGGAGGTCAGATACGCAGTATTTT.

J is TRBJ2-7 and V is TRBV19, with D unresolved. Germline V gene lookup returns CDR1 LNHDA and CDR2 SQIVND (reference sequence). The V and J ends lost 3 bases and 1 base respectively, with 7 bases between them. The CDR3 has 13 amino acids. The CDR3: CASSMPGSYEQYF. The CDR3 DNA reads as TGTGCCAGTAGTATGCCAGGATCCTACGAGCAGTACTTC.